This T cell receptor (beta chain) appears in the sequencing data of a study of T cell changes during pregnancy in multiple sclerosis. The CDR3 length is 12 residues. The V gene's germline CDR1 is MDHEN and CDR2 SYDVKM. Trimming cost V 5 bases and J 11 bases, with 15 bases left between them. This clone was seen only a few times. Assay: immunoSEQ multiplex PCR; the TCRdb copy retains only in-frame clones and omits some. The repertoire has tens of thousands of clones, over 95% of them found once; the top ten carry over 2%. This TCR was sampled from a female donor with multiple sclerosis, enrolled in a pregnancy study. The material was CD8+ T cells from peripheral blood mononuclear cells, obtained after pregnancy. This rearrangement joins TRBV28 to TRBJ1-1; D unclear. The CDR3 is CASSEPLALAFF. CDR3 DNA: TGTGCCAGCAGTGAGCCCCTAGCGCTGGCTTTCTTT.